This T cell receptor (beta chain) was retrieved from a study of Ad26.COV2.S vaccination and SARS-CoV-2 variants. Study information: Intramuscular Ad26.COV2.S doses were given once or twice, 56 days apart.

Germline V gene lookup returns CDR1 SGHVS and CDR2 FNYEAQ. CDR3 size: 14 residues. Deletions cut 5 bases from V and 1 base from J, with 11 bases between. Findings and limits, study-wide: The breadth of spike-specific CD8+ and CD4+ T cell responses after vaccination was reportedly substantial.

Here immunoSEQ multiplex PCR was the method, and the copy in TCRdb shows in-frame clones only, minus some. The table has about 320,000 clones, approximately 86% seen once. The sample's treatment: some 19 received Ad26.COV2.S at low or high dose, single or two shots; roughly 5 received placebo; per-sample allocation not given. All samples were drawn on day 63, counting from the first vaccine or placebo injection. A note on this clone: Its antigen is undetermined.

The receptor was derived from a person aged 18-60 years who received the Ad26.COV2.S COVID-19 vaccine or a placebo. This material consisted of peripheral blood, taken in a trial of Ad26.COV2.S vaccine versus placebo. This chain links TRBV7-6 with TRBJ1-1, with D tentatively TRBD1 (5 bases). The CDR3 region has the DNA TGTGCCAGCAGCCCTGGACACCGGAACACTGAAGCTTTCTTT. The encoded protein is CASSPGHRNTEAFF.